This T cell receptor beta chain was captured by sequencing in a study of T cells in Graves' hyperthyroidism and ophthalmopathy. Overall study results and limits: Stable hyperthyroidism was told apart from ophthalmopathy by a model built on 13 V-J features.

Stable Graves' hyperthyroidism meant no ophthalmopathy progression within 18 months. Patients aged 18 to 65 had newly diagnosed hyperthyroidism of under 2 months' duration. Lactation, pregnancy, other autoimmune disease or uncontrolled infection excluded patients. This clonotype was seen repeatedly, ten times or more. Its target is not known. From RNA transcripts, TCR beta CDR3 regions were amplified. First-round RT-PCR of the TCR CDR3 relied on the HTBI primer set. TCRdb re-analysed the multiplex PCR reads in MiXCR, keeping a single row per CDR3 protein. The sample contains 500,000 to 750,000 distinct CDR3 sequences, about half of which appear only once. The germline gives CDR1 SQVTM, CDR2 ANQGSEA. V was clipped by 7 bases and J by 6 bases, with 15 bases between them. The CDR3 contains 13 residues.

The sequence came from a woman aged 18-29 years with Graves' hyperthyroidism. What was sequenced was peripheral blood or thyroid tissue (not recorded which). V is TRBV29-1 and J is TRBJ1-4; D remains unclear. The DNA for the CDR3 is TGCAGCGGGAGGCTGGGGATGGATGAAAAACTGTTTTTT. Its protein product is CSGRLGMDEKLFF.